This record concerns one TCR beta chain sequence. Antigen unknown. PCR involved 60 Vbeta and 13 Jbeta primers. The method was immunoSEQ multiplex PCR; TCRdb's version includes in-frame clones alone and lacks a portion of them. The sample has 90,000 to 150,000 clones, around 79% seen once. This record comes from a study of cytomegalovirus exposure and HLA in healthy donors. Study-level points and caveats: The study assumed roughly uniform donor sequencing depth for presence/absence analyses. Clonal expansion, a later analysis showed, was greater in HLA-associated TCR beta chains than in equally common others.

The material sequenced was PBMCs. This clonotype originated in a woman between 25 and 40 years old in good health and CMV-seropositive.

The CDR3 DNA is TGTGCCAGCAGCCCGGGACAGGACCCAGTAGAAACGCAGTATTTT. This translates into CASSPGQDPVETQYF. The chain has TRBV11-3 and TRBJ2-3; 8 bases map to TRBD1. J was trimmed by 9 bases and V by 5 bases; bases with no gene match: 13. The CDR3 runs to 15 residues. CDR1 is SGHNT and CDR2 is YENEEA in the germline V gene.